The present T cell receptor (beta chain) was sequenced within a study of blood T cell repertoires in COVID-19. J lost 0 bases, V lost 7 bases, and 10 bases had no gene match. Germline-derived CDR1 and CDR2 are MDHEN and SYDVKM. This CDR3 has 17 residues. The assay was immunoSEQ multiplex PCR, and TCRdb's table has in-frame clones only and misses some. This table has 170,000 or so clones, around nine tenths appearing once. The gene calls are TRBV28 and TRBJ1-5; 9 bases match TRBD1. This receptor was obtained from an older woman with COVID-19, enrolled during active disease. The sample taken for sequencing was peripheral blood. CDR3 in amino acids: CASNPVQGAHSNQPQHF. For the CDR3, the DNA is TGTGCCAGCAACCCGGTACAGGGGGCGCATAGCAATCAGCCCCAGCATTTT. The complete variable domain, with remaining parts taken from reference TRBV28 and TRBJ1-5, reads DVKVTQSSRYLVKRTGEKVFLECVQDMDHENMFWYRQDPGLGLRLIYFSYDVKMKEKGDIPEGYSVSREKKERFSLILESASTNQTSMYLCASNPVQGAHSNQPQHFGDGTRLSIL.